The 24 T cell receptor beta chains reported below all come from one sample, sequenced in a study of early stage breast cancer tumors. TCRdb keeps only in-frame clones here, not all; method: immunoSEQ multiplex PCR. This table holds roughly 53,000 clones, about nine tenths found once. Sequencing was performed on blood. All receptors come from a person aged 70 to 80 with breast cancer.

This chain uses TRBV6-5 with TRBJ1-3, with TRBD1 matching 9 bases. The ends lost 6 bases at V and 4 bases at J; junction bases unmatched: 7. This CDR3 contains 15 residues. Germline V gene lookup returns CDR1 MNHEY and CDR2 SVGAGI. This CDR3 is CASRSTGGVGNTIYF. CDR3 bases: TGTGCCAGCAGGTCTACAGGGGGCGTCGGAAACACCATATATTTT.

This chain connects TRBV7-9 to TRBJ2-5; 7 nucleotides agree with TRBD2. With V trimmed by 5 bases and J by 1 base, 7 bases remained unmatched. CDR1 and CDR2 (germline): SEHNR, FQNEAQ (reference sequence). The CDR3 is made up of 15 amino acids. CDR3 protein: CASSIRGLFQETQYF. The CDR3, as DNA: TGTGCCAGCAGCATCCGGGGACTATTCCAAGAGACCCAGTACTTC.

The chain carries TRBV18 and TRBJ1-2; 7 bases are a match to TRBD1. The V and J ends lost 3 bases and 4 bases, in that order; junction bases with no gene match: 5. This CDR3 spans 14 amino acids. Germline V gene sequence: CDR1 KGHSH, CDR2 LQKENI. The CDR3 here is CASSPTQGGYGYTF. In nucleotides, the CDR3 is TGTGCCAGCTCACCTACCCAGGGGGGCTATGGCTACACCTTC.

The V call is TRBV18, the J call TRBJ2-7, with D perhaps matching TRBD1 (6 bases). In germline, CDR1 is KGHSH, CDR2 LQKENI. V lost 4 bases and J lost 1, with 11 bases in between. The CDR3 runs 14 residues. The CDR3 DNA sequence: TGTGCCAGCTCACTTCGGACAGCGTCCTACGAGCAGTACTTC. This translates into CASSLRTASYEQYF.

The DNA of the CDR3 is TGCGCCAGCAGATTTACAGGGGCGGGAGAAAAACTGTTTTTT. Protein product: CASRFTGAGEKLFF. The chain combines TRBV5-1 with TRBJ1-4, with 7 nucleotides matching TRBD1. The germline CDR1 and CDR2 sequences are SGHRS and YFSETQ. With 5 bases clipped from V and 8 bases from J, the junction kept 9 bases outside the gene matches. CDR3 length equals 14 residues.

In its sample, this clone was seen once. V is TRBV7-8 and J is TRBJ1-2; 8 bases match TRBD1. The V segment lost 5 bases and the J segment 4 bases; nucleotides outside the gene matches: 15. Germline V gene data show CDR1 as SGHVS and CDR2 as FQNEAQ. CDR3 size: 17 residues. The CDR3 sequence is CASSPLEGRGLPYGYTF. DNA for the CDR3: TGTGCCAGCAGCCCGCTAGAGGGCAGGGGGCTGCCCTATGGCTACACCTTC.

This clone occurred once. The J gene is TRBJ1-6, the V gene TRBV7-2, with 10 nucleotides matching TRBD1. The CDR3 length is 16 residues. V lost 5 bases to trimming and J lost 9 bases; unmatched junction nucleotides: 10. The germline V gene encodes CDR1 SGHTA and CDR2 FQGNSA. As DNA, the CDR3 is TGTGCCAGCAGCCAGCGACAGGGGGCCGGTGGTTCACCCCTCCACTTT. Translated: CASSQRQGAGGSPLHF.

The V call is TRBV13, the J call TRBJ2-2, with 8 bases identical to TRBD1. Germline CDR1 is PRHDT and CDR2 is FYEKMQ (reference sequence). J lost 1 base, V lost 3 bases, and 4 bases had no gene match. There are 16 residues in the CDR3. In nucleotides, the CDR3 is TGTGCCAGCAGCTTTTCCGGACAGGGGAACACCGGGGAGCTGTTTTTT. Translating it yields CASSFSGQGNTGELFF.

With respect to this clone: One end of the junction varies from germline; a read error may be responsible. This chain joins TRBV18 and TRBJ1-2, with D tentatively TRBD1 (5 bases). The CDR3 consists of 15 residues. Germline V gives CDR1 KGHSH, CDR2 LQKENI. DNA for the CDR3: TGTACCAGCTCTGAGGCGGCAGGACACCTCTATGGCTACACCTTC. Amino acids: CTSSEAAGHLYGYTF.

The chain has TRBV15 and TRBJ2-3; 8 positions match TRBD2. Germline-derived CDR1 and CDR2 are LNHNV and YYDKDF (reference sequence). CDR3 length: 15 residues. Trimming at V came to 7 bases and at J to 2 bases, leaving 8 bases not matched to a gene. As DNA, the CDR3 is TGTGCCACCACCAAGCGGGGGAGGTTCACAGATACGCAGTATTTT. Translated: CATTKRGRFTDTQYF.

V gene TRBV9 combines with J gene TRBJ2-3; 10 bases match TRBD1. V gave up 4 bases and J gave up 6 bases; unmatched junction bases: 11. Germline V gene data show CDR1 as SGDLS and CDR2 as YYNGEE. The CDR3 extends over 16 amino acids. Written as DNA, the CDR3 is TGTGCCAGCAGCCTCCCCCGGGACAGGGGTTCTGATACGCAGTATTTT. Amino acid sequence: CASSLPRDRGSDTQYF.

The chain joins TRBV29-1 to TRBJ2-5, with TRBD2 matching over 10 bases. Losses at the gene ends were 8 bases for V and 5 bases for J; bases not matched to a gene: 11. From germline, CDR1 is SQVTM and CDR2 ANQGSEA. CDR3 length equals 14 residues. The CDR3 sequence is CSQGLAGAGETQYF. In DNA, the CDR3 is TGCAGCCAGGGGCTAGCGGGGGCCGGGGAGACCCAGTACTTC.

The J gene is TRBJ2-1, the V gene TRBV7-9; D is possibly TRBD2 (7 bases). The V end lost 2 bases, the J end lost 7 bases, and 12 bases lay between the germline ends. The germline V gene encodes CDR1 SEHNR and CDR2 FQNEAQ (reference sequence). The CDR3 length is 14 residues. CDR3 DNA: TGTGCCAGCAGCTTAAAGGGGGGAGGGAATGAGCAGTTCTTC. Its translation: CASSLKGGGNEQFF.

This chain connects TRBV11-2 to TRBJ2-5, with D possibly TRBD2 on 5 matching bases. This CDR3 is 14 amino acids long. V was trimmed by 4 bases and J by 4 bases, leaving 13 bases between them. The germline gives CDR1 SGHAT, CDR2 FQNNGV. The CDR3 loop reads CASSSSSSRETQYF. The CDR3 region has the DNA TGTGCCAGCAGCTCATCGTCTAGCAGAGAGACCCAGTACTTC.

The V and J genes are TRBV2 and TRBJ1-1, with D uncertain. Trimming removed 9 bases at V and 0 bases at J, with 11 bases between. This CDR3 has 13 amino acids. The germline V gene has CDR1 SNHLY and CDR2 FYNNEI. CDR3 sequence: CARERALNTEAFF. Here the CDR3 DNA reads TGTGCCAGGGAGAGGGCCCTGAACACTGAAGCTTTCTTT.

The V and J genes are TRBV9 and TRBJ2-7, with TRBD1 matching over 11 bases. Germline V CDR1 and CDR2: SGDLS, YYNGEE. With V trimmed by 1 base and J by 6 bases, 3 bases remained unmatched. CDR3 length equals 14 residues. The CDR3 region has the DNA TGTGCCAGCAGCGTATGGGACAGGGGGTCCGAGCAGTACTTC. Translating gives CASSVWDRGSEQYF.

V and J are TRBV11-2 and TRBJ1-4, with D possibly TRBD1 on 5 matching bases. The ends were cut back, 5 bases at V and 7 bases at J, with 17 bases in the middle. Germline lookup yields CDR1 SGHAT and CDR2 FQNNGV. The CDR3 is 15 residues long. CDR3 in DNA: TGTGCCAGCAGCGCAAATGGGGCGGAAGGTGAAAAACTGTTTTTT. Amino acid sequence: CASSANGAEGEKLFF.

The CDR3 loop is CASSQGANAEAFF. CDR3 DNA: TGCGCCAGCAGCCAGGGGGCTAACGCTGAAGCTTTCTTT. This rearrangement joins TRBV5-1 to TRBJ1-1; 8 bases agree with TRBD1. Germline V gene lookup returns CDR1 SGHRS and CDR2 YFSETQ. Germline trimming cut 4 bases from V and 6 bases from J; bases unmatched to any gene: 5. The CDR3 totals 13 residues. Combining the CDR3 with reference TRBV5-1 and TRBJ1-1 gives the whole variable domain KAGVTQTPRYLIKTRGQQVTLSCSPISGHRSVSWYQQTPGQGLQFLFEYFSETQRNKGNFPGRFSGRQFSNSRSEMNVSTLELGDSALYLCASSQGANAEAFFGQGTRLTVV.

The chain joins TRBV5-1 to TRBJ2-1, with 8 positions matching TRBD2. J gave up 0 bases and V 3 bases, and 11 bases lay outside the gene matches. The CDR3 contains 18 residues. Germline V gene sequence: CDR1 SGHRS, CDR2 YFSETQ. The CDR3 coding sequence is TGCGCCAGCAGCTCTGATTCGACGGGAGGGCCCTCCTACAATGAGCAGTTCTTC. Protein sequence: CASSSDSTGGPSYNEQFF.

The CDR3 DNA reads as TGTGCCAGCAGCGTAACAGCAACGCCTTTCTCTGGGGCCAACGTCCTGACTTTC. Translation: CASSVTATPFSGANVLTF. This sequence joins TRBV9 and TRBJ2-6; no clear D gene. CDR1 and CDR2 (germline): SGDLS, YYNGEE. Trimming removed 1 base from V and 0 bases from J, with 14 bases in between. This CDR3 contains 18 residues.

The chain recombines TRBV7-9 with TRBJ1-4; 7 bases are shared with TRBD1. V was clipped by 1 base and J by 8 bases; unmatched bases: 4. The V gene's germline CDR1 is SEHNR and CDR2 FQNEAQ (reference sequence). This CDR3 region has 14 residues. The CDR3 region is CASSLDRGGEKLFF. CDR3 nucleotide sequence: TGTGCCAGCAGCTTAGACAGGGGCGGGGAAAAACTGTTTTTT.

The chain joins TRBV9 to TRBJ2-3; 8 positions agree with TRBD2. Germline V gene lookup returns CDR1 SGDLS and CDR2 YYNGEE. V lost 3 bases to trimming and J lost 4 bases; unmatched junction nucleotides: 4. The CDR3 has 14 amino acids. The CDR3 loop reads CASSDSGAADTQYF. CDR3 bases: TGTGCCAGCAGCGATAGCGGGGCAGCAGATACGCAGTATTTT.

V and J are TRBV5-1 and TRBJ1-5; 8 bases align to TRBD1. This CDR3 has 15 amino acids. J lost 7 bases, V lost 0 bases, and 6 bases had no gene match. Germline V gene sequence: CDR1 SGHRS, CDR2 YFSETQ. In DNA, the CDR3 is TGCGCCAGCAGCTTGGGCAGGGGGCTTTGGCAGCCCCAGCATTTT. It codes for CASSLGRGLWQPQHF.

The V call is TRBV28, the J call TRBJ1-5, with D unresolved. The CDR3 extends over 13 amino acids. The V end was cut by 2 bases, the J end by 10 bases, with 12 bases between. Germline-derived CDR1 and CDR2 are MDHEN and SYDVKM. DNA of the CDR3: TGTGCCAGCAGTTTACCGGGAGGTTCCCCCCAGCATTTT. Translating it yields CASSLPGGSPQHF.